These 29 T cell receptor beta chains originate from one sample sequenced in a study of blood T cells in healthy people across ages. For the second PCR, which ran for about 6 to 11 cycles, a sample-barcoded 5' primer and a J-beta primer mix were used. TCRdb reprocessed the 5' RACE reads with MiXCR, giving one entry per CDR3 protein. The table shows 1 million or so distinct CDR3 sequences, with roughly 24% occurring only once. These same records also appear under a second study, on T cells of mothers and their children.

Sequences were obtained from blood. These receptors came from a girl aged 2 to 9 in good health.

The V gene is TRBV20-1, the J gene TRBJ2-2, with D possibly TRBD2 on 6 matching bases. Trimming cost V 4 bases and J 3 bases, with 12 bases left between them. Germline V lookup: CDR1 DFQATT, CDR2 SNEGSKA (reference sequence). The CDR3 contains 14 residues. The CDR3 DNA is TGCAGTGCTATACTAGCTAGAGACACCGGGGAGCTGTTTTTT. Residues: CSAILARDTGELFF.

J is TRBJ1-3 and V is TRBV24-1, with a tentative D call TRBD1 (5 bases). V shed 7 bases and J shed 0 bases, with 9 bases lying between them. The CDR3 length is 14 residues. CDR1 KGHDR and CDR2 SFDVKD come from the germline V gene. This CDR3 is CATSEGTSGNTIYF. In DNA, the CDR3 is TGTGCCACCAGCGAGGGGACCTCTGGAAACACCATATATTTT.

As regards this clonotype: Since no conserved phenylalanine or tryptophan closes the CDR3, a read error is the likely cause. This CDR3 reads CASSPIAGGRSGANVLTL. CDR3 nucleotide sequence: TGTGCCAGCAGTCCCATAGCGGGGGGACGCTCTGGGGCCAACGTCCTGACTCTC. The genes are TRBV27 and TRBJ2-6, with 10 bases aligning to TRBD2. The ends lost 5 bases at V and 0 bases at J; junction bases unmatched: 7. This CDR3 spans 18 amino acids. Germline values: CDR1 MNHEY, CDR2 SMNVEV (reference sequence).

The V and J genes are TRBV6-1 and TRBJ2-5; the D gene is possibly TRBD2 (5 bases). Germline V lookup: CDR1 MNHNS, CDR2 SASEGT. This CDR3 has 14 residues. Trimming stripped 8 bases from V and 2 bases from J, with 15 bases between. The CDR3, as DNA: TGTGCCAGCTACGAGGGTTTCGATCAAGAGACCCAGTACTTC. It is translated as CASYEGFDQETQYF.

J is TRBJ2-5 and V is TRBV12-3 or TRBV12-4, with D possibly matching TRBD1 (5 bases). The J call may be wrong; the DNA end is better matched by TRBJ2-1. The CDR3 spans 14 residues. The CDR3 region is CASRAQVPLDEQFF. CDR3 in DNA: TGTGCCAGCAGGGCACAGGTACCCTTGGATGAGCAGTTCTTC.

This clonotype was counted a few times. The genes are TRBV20-1 and TRBJ2-7, with D possibly being TRBD1 (6 bases). V was shortened by 2 bases and J by 5 bases, with 10 bases between the two germline ends. Germline V gene sequence: CDR1 DFQATT, CDR2 SNEGSKA (reference sequence). CDR3 size: 12 residues. CDR3 residues: CSARRPGDEQYF. In nucleotides, the CDR3 is TGCAGTGCTAGAAGGCCAGGGGACGAGCAGTACTTC.

The chain joins TRBV6-5 to TRBJ2-7; a weak D match, TRBD2 (5 bases). The CDR3 loop spans 13 amino acids. Germline CDR1 reads MNHEY; CDR2 reads SVGAGI. With 8 bases removed from V and 7 bases from J, the gap between germline ends came to 18 bases. Written as DNA, the CDR3 is TGTGCCAGCGGTCGCCCCTCCGGGGATGAGCAGTACTTC. Translating gives CASGRPSGDEQYF.

This chain uses TRBV6-5 with TRBJ2-5, with 9 bases matching TRBD2. The CDR3 length is 16 residues. The V gene's germline CDR1 is MNHEY and CDR2 SVGAGI. After removal of 5 bases from V and 0 bases from J, the junction contained 7 bases not matched to a gene. The CDR3 loop is CASSPRLADNQETQYF. The CDR3, as DNA: TGTGCCAGCAGTCCAAGACTAGCGGATAACCAAGAGACCCAGTACTTC.

V usage is TRBV28 and J usage is TRBJ1-3, with a possible D match to TRBD1 (5 bases). V was clipped by 3 bases and J by 2 bases, with 14 bases between them. Per germline, CDR1 MDHEN and CDR2 SYDVKM. CDR3 length: 16 amino acids. In DNA form, the CDR3 reads TGTGCCAGCAGTTTTTATTGGGGCCCCACTGGAAACACCATATATTTT. It yields the protein CASSFYWGPTGNTIYF.

This clonotype was seen a few times. The V gene is TRBV29-1, the J gene TRBJ2-3; D ambiguous. Trimming cost V 5 bases and J 4 bases, with 16 bases left between them. The CDR3 spans 14 residues. Germline lookup yields CDR1 SQVTM and CDR2 ANQGSEA. The CDR3: CSVRSLLRADTQYF. The CDR3 DNA sequence: TGCAGCGTTCGATCTCTCTTAAGGGCAGATACGCAGTATTTT.

The chain combines TRBV7-6 with TRBJ2-5; D possibly corresponds to TRBD2 (6 bases). Trimming removed 6 bases from V and 0 bases from J, with 14 bases in between. Germline V CDR1 and CDR2: SGHVS, FNYEAQ. The CDR3 has 15 amino acids. CDR3 in amino acids: CASRRGDSYQETQYF. DNA of the CDR3: TGTGCCAGCAGAAGAGGGGACTCGTACCAAGAGACCCAGTACTTC.

This clonotype was seen more than once but under ten times. This rearrangement joins TRBV12-5 to TRBJ1-1, with unresolved D. The CDR3 has 15 residues. Trimming left V 7 bases short and J 4 bases short, with 19 bases between. From germline, CDR1 is LGHNT and CDR2 FRNRAP. The CDR3 nucleotides read TGTGCTAGTGCCTTTGATAGCGGGTTGGGCACTGAAGCTTTCTTT. It encodes CASAFDSGLGTEAFF.

This clonotype was counted a few times. The rearrangement uses TRBV6-6 and TRBJ1-1, with TRBD1 identical over 7 bases. Germline V gives CDR1 MNHNY, CDR2 SVGAGI (reference sequence). The CDR3 totals 14 residues. J was trimmed by 10 bases and V by 2 bases; bases with no gene match: 10. The DNA for the CDR3 is TGTGCCAGCAGTTACCCGACAGGGAATGGGGGAGCTTTCTTT. Translating it yields CASSYPTGNGGAFF.

There are a few counts of this clonotype. The J gene is TRBJ2-7, the V gene TRBV6-5, with TRBD1 matching 7 bases. The CDR3 runs to 13 residues. V dropped 2 bases and J dropped 3; count of bases not matched to a gene: 1. Germline assignment: CDR1 MNHEY and CDR2 SVGAGI. The CDR3 DNA reads TGTGCCAGCAGTTACAGGGGGCTCTACGAGCAGTACTTC. This encodes CASSYRGLYEQYF.

V is TRBV28 and J is TRBJ2-3; no firm D call. V shed 0 bases and J shed 2 bases, with 9 bases lying between them. Per germline, CDR1 MDHEN and CDR2 SYDVKM. CDR3 length: 15 amino acids. The CDR3 loop is CASSLWSGITDTQYF. The CDR3 nucleotides are TGTGCCAGCAGTTTATGGTCAGGAATCACAGATACGCAGTATTTT.

This chain uses TRBV2 with TRBJ2-2; D remains ambiguous. The CDR3 is made up of 13 amino acids. Germline loops: CDR1 SNHLY, CDR2 FYNNEI. With 8 bases removed from V and 5 bases from J, the gap between germline ends came to 12 bases. CDR3 amino acids: CASRVRETGELFF. DNA for the CDR3: TGTGCCAGCCGAGTTAGGGAAACCGGGGAGCTGTTTTTT. The full variable domain, rest sourced from reference TRBV2 and TRBJ2-2, is EPEVTQTPSHQVTQMGQEVILRCVPISNHLYFYWYRQILGQKVEFLVSFYNNEISEKSEIFDDQFSVERPDGSNFTLKIRSTKLEDSAMYFCASRVRETGELFFGEGSRLTVL.

This clonotype was counted only a few times. The V call is TRBV3-1, the J call TRBJ2-6; D unresolved. V was trimmed by 0 bases and J by 0 bases, leaving 6 bases between them. The germline V gene has CDR1 LGHDT and CDR2 YNNKEL (reference sequence). The CDR3 loop spans 16 amino acids. The CDR3 loop is CASSQDLYSGANVLTF. As DNA, the CDR3 is TGTGCCAGCAGCCAAGATCTCTACTCTGGGGCCAACGTCCTGACTTTC.

This clonotype was observed a handful of times. V usage is TRBV12-3 or TRBV12-4 and J usage is TRBJ2-1; 7 nucleotides align to TRBD1. V shed 6 bases and J 7 bases; nucleotides not matched to a gene: 3. This CDR3 has 12 amino acids. In DNA, the CDR3 is TGTGCCAGCAGAAAACAGGGGAATGAGCAGTTCTTC. Translation gives CASRKQGNEQFF.

This clonotype has only a few counts. For the CDR3, the DNA is TGCGCCAGCAGCCAGGATAGAGATCCTGCAGATACGCAGTATTTT. It translates to CASSQDRDPADTQYF. J is TRBJ2-3 and V is TRBV4-3, with D uncertain. This CDR3 has 15 residues. The ends were cut back, 3 bases at V and 4 bases at J, with 14 bases in the middle. Germline CDR1 is LGHNA and CDR2 is YSLEER.

This clonotype was seen a few times. This chain links TRBV20-1 with TRBJ2-2; D is perhaps TRBD1 (5 bases). This CDR3 spans 12 amino acids. Germline V gene sequence: CDR1 DFQATT, CDR2 SNEGSKA (reference sequence). Trimming cost V 1 base and J 6 bases, with 6 bases left between them. This CDR3 reads CSARAGSGELFF. In nucleotides, the CDR3 is TGCAGTGCTAGAGCAGGGTCCGGGGAGCTGTTTTTT.

This clonotype was observed a few times. This chain uses TRBV28 with TRBJ2-5; 9 nucleotides match TRBD1. With 7 bases clipped from V and 5 bases from J, the junction kept 14 bases outside the gene matches. The CDR3 sequence is 16 residues long. CDR1 and CDR2 from the germline V gene are MDHEN and SYDVKM. CDR3 nucleotide sequence: TGTGCCAGCAATCCTCCGAAACAGGGGGCGGGTGAGACCCAGTACTTC. This sequence encodes CASNPPKQGAGETQYF.

A few counts support this clonotype. The chain has TRBV7-2 and TRBJ2-7; D gene uncertain. Germline V CDR1 and CDR2: SGHTA, FQGNSA. Trimming removed 0 bases from V and 3 bases from J, with 21 bases in between. This CDR3 comprises 18 residues. The CDR3: CASSLARSQNRTSYEQYF. CDR3 DNA sequence: TGTGCCAGCAGCTTAGCGCGGTCCCAAAACCGTACCAGCTACGAGCAGTACTTC.

The chain joins TRBV7-9 to TRBJ2-1; 10 bases match TRBD2. The germline V gene encodes CDR1 SEHNR and CDR2 FQNEAQ (reference sequence). The CDR3 sequence is 16 residues long. Trimming took 7 bases from V and 9 from J; bases not matched to a gene: 15. CDR3 region: CASTLAGGLMLGEQFF. CDR3 DNA sequence: TGTGCCAGCACTTTAGCGGGAGGTTTGATGTTAGGTGAGCAGTTCTTC.

CDR3 sequence: CASKNGGTDTQYF. CDR3 in DNA: TGTGCCAGCAAGAATGGGGGGACAGATACGCAGTATTTT. V usage is TRBV6-5 and J usage is TRBJ2-3; tentative D call: TRBD2 (6 bases). The germline V gene encodes CDR1 MNHEY and CDR2 SVGAGI. The V and J ends lost 7 bases and 3 bases respectively, with 11 bases between them. This CDR3 is 13 amino acids long.

This clonotype was recorded many times. The chain uses TRBV12-3 or TRBV12-4 and TRBJ2-5; 7 nucleotides align to TRBD2. CDR3 length: 14 amino acids. Trimming cost V 2 bases and J 2 bases; bases outside gene matches: 2. The CDR3 sequence is CASSLRGSQETQYF. The CDR3 bases are TGTGCCAGCAGTTTACGCGGGAGTCAAGAGACCCAGTACTTC.

This chain links TRBV15 with TRBJ1-4, with unresolved D. V lost 0 bases, J lost 11 bases, and 10 bases lay in between. The CDR3 extends over 13 amino acids. CDR1 and CDR2 from the germline V gene are LNHNV and YYDKDF (reference sequence). The CDR3 reads CATSRDWHGKLFF. The CDR3 DNA follows: TGTGCCACCAGCAGAGATTGGCACGGGAAACTGTTTTTT.

The gene calls are TRBV3-1 and TRBJ2-7; the D is unclear. CDR1 is LGHDT, CDR2 YNNKEL, per germline (reference sequence). Trimming took off 3 bases at V and 3 bases at J, with 6 bases between the two ends. The CDR3 runs to 12 residues. In DNA form, the CDR3 reads TGTGCCAGCAGCCATGGGAACTACGAGCAGTACTTC. It encodes CASSHGNYEQYF.

The V call is TRBV20-1, the J call TRBJ2-7; D is unresolved. With 3 bases removed from V and 3 bases from J, the gap between germline ends came to 12 bases. Germline V gene sequence: CDR1 DFQATT, CDR2 SNEGSKA (reference sequence). The CDR3 contains 13 residues. The CDR3 is CSASGRGVYEQYF. The DNA of the CDR3 is TGCAGTGCTAGTGGGCGCGGCGTCTACGAGCAGTACTTC.

There are a few counts of this clonotype. In DNA form, the CDR3 reads TGTGCCAGCAGCCCTAGCGGGGTCTCCTACGAGCAGTACTTC. This encodes CASSPSGVSYEQYF. The chain uses TRBV3-1 and TRBJ2-7; 9 nucleotides line up with TRBD2. Losses at the gene ends were 4 bases for V and 0 bases for J; bases not matched to a gene: 1. Per germline, CDR1 LGHDT and CDR2 YNNKEL (reference sequence). The CDR3 runs to 14 residues.